In this sample, the clone carrying this T cell receptor beta chain turned up a few times. The antigen is not known. V was trimmed by 4 bases and J by 4 bases, leaving 16 bases between them. The CDR3 is 15 residues long. CDR1 and CDR2 from the germline V gene are SEHNR and FQNEAQ (reference sequence). A second PCR of 7 to 11 cycles used a sample-barcoded 5' primer and a J-beta primer mix. TCRdb used MiXCR to reprocess the 5' RACE reads, holding one entry per CDR3 protein. The sample lists some 1,800,000 distinct CDR3 sequences, roughly two fifths occurring once. Each donor was a healthy Caucasian individual from Russia, aged roughly 6 to 90. A minimum of 6 micrograms of total RNA was extracted per sample. The entry originates in a study of blood T cells in healthy people across ages. The study's findings and limits: With age, beta diversity per million T cells declined roughly linearly, significantly by about 37.

This TCR derives from a human donor in good health. Sequences were obtained from blood. The J gene is TRBJ1-2, the V gene TRBV7-9, with no clear D. The CDR3: CASSSLLGMGYGYTF. The CDR3 nucleotides read TGTGCCAGCAGCTCCCTATTGGGGATGGGCTATGGCTACACCTTC. Full variable domain (outside the CDR3, taken from reference TRBV7-9 and TRBJ1-2): DTGVSQNPRHKITKRGQNVTFRCDPISEHNRLYWYRQTLGQGPEFLTYFQNEAQLEKSRLLSDRFSAERPKGSFSTLEIQRTEQGDSAMYLCASSSLLGMGYGYTFGSGTRLTVV.